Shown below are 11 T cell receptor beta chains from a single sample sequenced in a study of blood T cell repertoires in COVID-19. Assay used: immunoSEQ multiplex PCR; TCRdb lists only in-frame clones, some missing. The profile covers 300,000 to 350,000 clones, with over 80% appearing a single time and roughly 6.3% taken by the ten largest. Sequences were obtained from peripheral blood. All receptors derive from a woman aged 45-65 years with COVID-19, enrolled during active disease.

The chain's CDR3 is CASSHRGQGSMNTEAFF. CDR3 coding DNA: TGTGCCAGCAGTCATCGTGGACAGGGCAGTATGAACACTGAAGCTTTCTTT. This chain joins TRBV27 and TRBJ1-1, with 8 nucleotides matching TRBD1. V gave up 5 bases and J gave up 0 bases; unmatched junction bases: 11. Germline V gene data show CDR1 as MNHEY and CDR2 as SMNVEV (reference sequence). There are 17 residues in the CDR3.

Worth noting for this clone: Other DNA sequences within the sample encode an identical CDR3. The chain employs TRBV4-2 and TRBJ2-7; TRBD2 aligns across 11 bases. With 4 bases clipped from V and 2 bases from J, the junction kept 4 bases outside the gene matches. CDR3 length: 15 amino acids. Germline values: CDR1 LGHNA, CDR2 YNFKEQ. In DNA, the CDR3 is TGTGCCAGCAGCCTCGGGACTAGCGGAGCCTACGAGCAGTACTTC. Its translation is CASSLGTSGAYEQYF.

The CDR3 here is CASSPSTTSGRPSTDTQYF. The CDR3 region has the DNA TGTGCCAGCAGCCCCTCCACCACTAGCGGGAGGCCGAGTACAGATACGCAGTATTTT. The chain recombines TRBV3-1 (or the pseudogene TRBV3-2) with TRBJ2-3, with 12 bases fitting TRBD2. Germline loops: CDR1 LGHDT, CDR2 YNNKEL (reference sequence). CDR3 length equals 19 residues. After removal of 4 bases from V and 3 bases from J, the junction contained 14 bases not matched to a gene.

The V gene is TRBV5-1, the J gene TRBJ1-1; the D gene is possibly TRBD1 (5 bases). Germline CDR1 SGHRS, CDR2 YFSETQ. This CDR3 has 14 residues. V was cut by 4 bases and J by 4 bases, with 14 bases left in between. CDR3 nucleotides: TGCGCCAGCAGCCTGCGAAGGGGAAGCACTGAAGCTTTCTTT. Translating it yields CASSLRRGSTEAFF.

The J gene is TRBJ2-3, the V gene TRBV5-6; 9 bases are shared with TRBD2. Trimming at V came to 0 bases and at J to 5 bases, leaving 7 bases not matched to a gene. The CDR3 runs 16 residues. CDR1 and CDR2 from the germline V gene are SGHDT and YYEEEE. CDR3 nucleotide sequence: TGTGCCAGCAGCTTGGCCTTAGCGGGAGTTCTAGATACGCAGTATTTT. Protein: CASSLALAGVLDTQYF.

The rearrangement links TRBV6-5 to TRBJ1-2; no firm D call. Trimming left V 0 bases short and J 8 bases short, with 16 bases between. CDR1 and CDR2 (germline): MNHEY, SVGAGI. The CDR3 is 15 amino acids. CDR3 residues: CASSYSHSLITGYTF. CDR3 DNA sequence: TGTGCCAGCAGTTACTCGCATAGTTTAATCACCGGCTACACCTTC.

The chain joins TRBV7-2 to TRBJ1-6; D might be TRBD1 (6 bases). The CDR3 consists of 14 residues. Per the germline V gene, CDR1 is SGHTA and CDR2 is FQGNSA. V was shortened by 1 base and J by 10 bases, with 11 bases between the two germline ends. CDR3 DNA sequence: TGTGCCAGCAGCTTAGGGGACAAGAACTCACCCCTCCACTTT. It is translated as CASSLGDKNSPLHF.

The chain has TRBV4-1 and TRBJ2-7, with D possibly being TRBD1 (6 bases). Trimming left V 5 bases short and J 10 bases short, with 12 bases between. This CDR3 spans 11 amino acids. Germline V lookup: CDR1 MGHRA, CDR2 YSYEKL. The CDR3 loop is CASSGSGVQYF. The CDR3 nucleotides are TGCGCCAGCAGCGGTTCAGGGGTCCAGTACTTC.

This CDR3 is CASGPRGPSPLHF. Here the CDR3 DNA reads TGCGCCAGCGGTCCCAGGGGTCCTTCACCCCTCCACTTT. The gene calls are TRBV5-1 and TRBJ1-6; tentatively, D is TRBD1 (6 bases). Germline CDR1 reads SGHRS; CDR2 reads YFSETQ. V lost 7 bases, J lost 9 bases, and 14 bases lay in between. The CDR3 extends over 13 amino acids.

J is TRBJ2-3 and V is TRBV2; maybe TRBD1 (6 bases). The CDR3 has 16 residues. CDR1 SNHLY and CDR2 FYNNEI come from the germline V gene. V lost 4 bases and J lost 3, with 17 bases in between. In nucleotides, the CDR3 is TGTGCCAGCAGTGGCCCACAGGGAGTTCCAACAGATACGCAGTATTTT. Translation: CASSGPQGVPTDTQYF.

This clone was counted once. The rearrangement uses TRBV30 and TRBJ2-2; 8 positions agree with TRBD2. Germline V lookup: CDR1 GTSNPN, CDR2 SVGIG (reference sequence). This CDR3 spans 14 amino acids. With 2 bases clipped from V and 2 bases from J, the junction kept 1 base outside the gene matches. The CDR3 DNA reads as TGTGCCTGGAGTCTAGCGGGCAACACCGGGGAGCTGTTTTTT. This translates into CAWSLAGNTGELFF.